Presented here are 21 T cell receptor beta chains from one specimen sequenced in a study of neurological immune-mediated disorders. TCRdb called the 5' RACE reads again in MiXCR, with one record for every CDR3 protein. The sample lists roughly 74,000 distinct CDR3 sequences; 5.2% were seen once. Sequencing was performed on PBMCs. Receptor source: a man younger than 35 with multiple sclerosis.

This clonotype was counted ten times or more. The DNA of the CDR3 is TGTGCCAGCAGCTTAGTGGCAGCGCAAGAGACCCAGTACTTC. Translated, it gives CASSLVAAQETQYF. This rearrangement joins TRBV7-8 to TRBJ2-5, with unresolved D. The CDR3 loop spans 14 amino acids. The germline V and J ends were trimmed by 1 base and 2 bases, with 8 bases remaining between them. The germline V gene has CDR1 SGHVS and CDR2 FQNEAQ.

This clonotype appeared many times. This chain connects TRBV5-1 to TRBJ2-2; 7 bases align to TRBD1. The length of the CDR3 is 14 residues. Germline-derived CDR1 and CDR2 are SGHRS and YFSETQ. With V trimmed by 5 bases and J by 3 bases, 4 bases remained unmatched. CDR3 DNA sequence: TGCGCCAGCAGGCCAGGGGGAGACACCGGGGAGCTGTTTTTT. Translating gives CASRPGGDTGELFF.

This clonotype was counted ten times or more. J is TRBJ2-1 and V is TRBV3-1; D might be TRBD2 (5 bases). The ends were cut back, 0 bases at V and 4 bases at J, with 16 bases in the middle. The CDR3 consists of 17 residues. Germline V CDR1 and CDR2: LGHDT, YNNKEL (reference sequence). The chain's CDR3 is CASSQDSLSSYYNEQFF. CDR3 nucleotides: TGTGCCAGCAGCCAAGATTCGCTGTCTAGCTATTACAATGAGCAGTTCTTC.

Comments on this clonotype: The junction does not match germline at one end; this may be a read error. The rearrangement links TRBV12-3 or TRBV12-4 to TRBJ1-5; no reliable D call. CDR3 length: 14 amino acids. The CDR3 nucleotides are TGTGCCAGTGGGAGTTGGGGAAGCAATCAGCCACAGAATTTT. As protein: CASGSWGSNQPQNF.

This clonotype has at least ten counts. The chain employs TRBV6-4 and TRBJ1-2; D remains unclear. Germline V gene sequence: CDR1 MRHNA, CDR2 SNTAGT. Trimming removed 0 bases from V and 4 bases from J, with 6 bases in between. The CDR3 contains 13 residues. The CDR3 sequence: CASSDSGSYGYTF. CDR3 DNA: TGTGCCAGCAGTGACTCAGGCAGCTATGGCTACACCTTC.

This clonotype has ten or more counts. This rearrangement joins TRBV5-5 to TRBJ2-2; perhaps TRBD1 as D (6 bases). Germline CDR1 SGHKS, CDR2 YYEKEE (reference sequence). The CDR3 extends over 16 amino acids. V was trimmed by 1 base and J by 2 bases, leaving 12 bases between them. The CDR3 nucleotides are TGTGCCAGCAGCTTGACTGAGACAGGAAACACCGGGGAGCTGTTTTTT. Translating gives CASSLTETGNTGELFF.

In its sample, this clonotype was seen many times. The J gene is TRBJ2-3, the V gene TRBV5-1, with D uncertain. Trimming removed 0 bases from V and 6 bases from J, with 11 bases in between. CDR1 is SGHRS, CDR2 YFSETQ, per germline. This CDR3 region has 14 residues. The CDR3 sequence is CASSLAVGSDTQYF. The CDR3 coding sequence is TGCGCCAGCAGCTTGGCGGTAGGCTCCGATACGCAGTATTTT.

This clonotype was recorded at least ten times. The DNA for the CDR3 is TGTGCCAGCAGCTCACAGGGGCTGATGAACACTGAAGCTTTCTTT. This gives the protein CASSSQGLMNTEAFF. The V gene is TRBV7-2, the J gene TRBJ1-1; 7 bases are shared with TRBD1. The CDR3 length is 15 residues. The germline gives CDR1 SGHTA, CDR2 FQGNSA. Losses at the gene ends were 4 bases for V and 0 bases for J; bases not matched to a gene: 5.

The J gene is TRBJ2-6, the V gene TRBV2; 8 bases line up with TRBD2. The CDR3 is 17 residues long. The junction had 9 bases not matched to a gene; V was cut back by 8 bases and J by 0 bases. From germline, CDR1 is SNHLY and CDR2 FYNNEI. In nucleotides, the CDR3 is TGTGCCAGCGGGGCTAGCGGGCCCTCCTCTGGGGCCAACGTCCTGACTTTC. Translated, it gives CASGASGPSSGANVLTF.

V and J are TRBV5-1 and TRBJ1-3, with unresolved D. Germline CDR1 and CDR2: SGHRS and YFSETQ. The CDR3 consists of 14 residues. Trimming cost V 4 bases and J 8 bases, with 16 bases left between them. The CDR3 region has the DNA TGCGCCAGCAGCATTAGGTCCCCGGATGACACCATATATTTT. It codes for CASSIRSPDDTIYF.

The CDR3 DNA reads TGCAGTGCTAGAGGACGGGTTGAAAAACTGTTTTTT. Its protein is CSARGRVEKLFF. The chain recombines TRBV20-1 with TRBJ1-4; no reliable D call. The CDR3 contains 12 residues. V gave up 1 base and J gave up 7 bases, with 7 bases separating them. The germline gives CDR1 DFQATT, CDR2 SNEGSKA (reference sequence).

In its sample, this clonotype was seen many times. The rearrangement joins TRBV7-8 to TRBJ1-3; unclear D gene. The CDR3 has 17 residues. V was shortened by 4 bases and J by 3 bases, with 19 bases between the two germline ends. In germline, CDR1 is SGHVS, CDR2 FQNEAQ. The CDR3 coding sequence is TGTGCCAGCAGCTGGGAGGGTGGTACTGTTAGTGGAAACACCATATATTTT. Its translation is CASSWEGGTVSGNTIYF.

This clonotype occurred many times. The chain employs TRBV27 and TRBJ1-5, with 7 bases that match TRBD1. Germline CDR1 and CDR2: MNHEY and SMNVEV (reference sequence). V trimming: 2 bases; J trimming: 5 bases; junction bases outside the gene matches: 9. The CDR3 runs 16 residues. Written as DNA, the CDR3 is TGTGCCAGCAGTTTAGCTACAGGGGTTAAGGATCAGCCCCAGCATTTT. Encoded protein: CASSLATGVKDQPQHF.

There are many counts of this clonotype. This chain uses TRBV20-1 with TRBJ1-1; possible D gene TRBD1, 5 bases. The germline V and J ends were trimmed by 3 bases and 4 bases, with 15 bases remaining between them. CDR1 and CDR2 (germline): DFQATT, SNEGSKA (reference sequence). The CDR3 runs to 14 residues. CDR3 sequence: CSASFGGRGTEAFF. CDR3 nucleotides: TGCAGTGCTAGTTTCGGGGGTCGGGGCACTGAAGCTTTCTTT.

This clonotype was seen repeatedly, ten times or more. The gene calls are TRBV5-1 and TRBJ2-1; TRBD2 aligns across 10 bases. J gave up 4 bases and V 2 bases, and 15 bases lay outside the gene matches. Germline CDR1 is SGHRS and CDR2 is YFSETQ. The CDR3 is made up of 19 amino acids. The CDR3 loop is CASSLRLAGGSTLYNEQFF. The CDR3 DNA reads TGCGCCAGCAGCTTAAGGTTAGCGGGGGGATCCACCCTTTACAATGAGCAGTTCTTC.

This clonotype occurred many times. The CDR3 coding sequence is TGCAGTGCTAGAGACAGACACGGCACTGAAGCTTTCTTT. Encoded protein: CSARDRHGTEAFF. The gene calls are TRBV20-1 and TRBJ1-1; D ambiguous. The CDR3 consists of 13 residues. CDR1 is DFQATT and CDR2 is SNEGSKA in the germline V gene (reference sequence). V shed 0 bases and J shed 4 bases, with 9 bases lying between them.

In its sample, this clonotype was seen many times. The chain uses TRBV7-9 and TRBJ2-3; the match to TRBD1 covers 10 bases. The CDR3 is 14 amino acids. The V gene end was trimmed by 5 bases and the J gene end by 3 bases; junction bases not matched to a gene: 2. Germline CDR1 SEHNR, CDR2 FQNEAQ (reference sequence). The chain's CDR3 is CASSVDRGTDTQYF. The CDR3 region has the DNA TGTGCCAGCAGCGTGGACAGGGGGACAGATACGCAGTATTTT.

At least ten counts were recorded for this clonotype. The CDR3 DNA is TGTGCCAGCAGCCGGTCTCAGGGGGCGAAGGCTTTCTTT. The encoded protein is CASSRSQGAKAFF. The rearrangement joins TRBV12-3 or TRBV12-4 to TRBJ1-1; 8 nucleotides match TRBD1. The CDR3 loop spans 13 amino acids. Unmatched junction bases numbered 11, after V lost 6 bases and J lost 11 bases.

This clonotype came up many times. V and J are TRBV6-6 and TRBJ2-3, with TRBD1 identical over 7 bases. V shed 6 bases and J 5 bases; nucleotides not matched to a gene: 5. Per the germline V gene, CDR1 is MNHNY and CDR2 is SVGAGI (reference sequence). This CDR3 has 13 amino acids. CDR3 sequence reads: CASRRTGVDTQYF. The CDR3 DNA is TGTGCCAGCAGGCGAACAGGGGTAGATACGCAGTATTTT.

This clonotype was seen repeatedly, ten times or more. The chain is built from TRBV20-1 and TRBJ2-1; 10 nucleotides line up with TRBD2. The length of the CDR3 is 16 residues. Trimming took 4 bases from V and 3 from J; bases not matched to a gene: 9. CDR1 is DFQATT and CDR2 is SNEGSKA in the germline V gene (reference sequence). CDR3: CSATHSGGTHYNEQFF. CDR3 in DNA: TGCAGTGCTACTCATAGCGGGGGGACTCACTACAATGAGCAGTTCTTC.

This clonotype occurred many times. The CDR3 bases are TGTGCCAGCAGCCCCATCGGGGCGCCCACCCTCCACTTT. Residues: CASSPIGAPTLHF. This chain uses TRBV5-4 with TRBJ1-6; possibly TRBD1 for D (5 bases). V lost 4 bases to trimming and J lost 14 bases, with 16 bases between them. Germline V CDR1 and CDR2: SGHNT, YYREEE (reference sequence). The CDR3 runs 13 residues.